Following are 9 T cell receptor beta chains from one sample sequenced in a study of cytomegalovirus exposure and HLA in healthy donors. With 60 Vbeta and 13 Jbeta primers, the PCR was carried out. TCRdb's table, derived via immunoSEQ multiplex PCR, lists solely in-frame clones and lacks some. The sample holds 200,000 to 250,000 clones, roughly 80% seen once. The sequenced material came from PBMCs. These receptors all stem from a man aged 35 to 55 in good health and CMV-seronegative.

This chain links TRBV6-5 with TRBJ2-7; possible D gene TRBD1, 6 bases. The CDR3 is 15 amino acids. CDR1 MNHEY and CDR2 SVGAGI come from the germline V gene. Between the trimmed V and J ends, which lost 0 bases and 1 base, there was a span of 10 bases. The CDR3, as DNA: TGTGCCAGCAGTTACTCTTTGGACAGTTCCTACGAGCAGTACTTC. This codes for CASSYSLDSSYEQYF.

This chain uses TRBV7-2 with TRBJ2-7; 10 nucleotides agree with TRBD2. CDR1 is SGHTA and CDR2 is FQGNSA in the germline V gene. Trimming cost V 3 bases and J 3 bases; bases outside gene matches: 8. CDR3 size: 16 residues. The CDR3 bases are TGTGCCAGCAGCTTCTTCCCCGGGACTAGCGTCTACGAGCAGTACTTC. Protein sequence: CASSFFPGTSVYEQYF.

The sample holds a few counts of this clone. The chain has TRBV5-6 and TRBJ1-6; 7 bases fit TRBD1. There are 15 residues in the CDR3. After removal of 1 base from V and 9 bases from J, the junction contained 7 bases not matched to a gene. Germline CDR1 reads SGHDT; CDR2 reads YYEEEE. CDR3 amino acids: CASSLFGGQFSPLHF. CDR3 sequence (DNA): TGTGCCAGCAGCTTGTTTGGGGGACAGTTTTCACCCCTCCACTTT. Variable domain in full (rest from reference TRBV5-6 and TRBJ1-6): DAGVTQSPTHLIKTRGQQVTLRCSPKSGHDTVSWYQQALGQGPQFIFQYYEEEERQRGNFPDRFSGHQFPNYSSELNVNALLLGDSALYLCASSLFGGQFSPLHFGNGTRLTVT.

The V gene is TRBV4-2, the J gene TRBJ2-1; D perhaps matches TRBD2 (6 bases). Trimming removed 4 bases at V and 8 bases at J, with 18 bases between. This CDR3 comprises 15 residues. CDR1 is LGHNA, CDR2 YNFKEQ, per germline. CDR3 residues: CASSPREGVPDEQFF. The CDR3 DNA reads TGTGCCAGCAGCCCGCGGGAAGGAGTCCCCGATGAGCAGTTCTTC.

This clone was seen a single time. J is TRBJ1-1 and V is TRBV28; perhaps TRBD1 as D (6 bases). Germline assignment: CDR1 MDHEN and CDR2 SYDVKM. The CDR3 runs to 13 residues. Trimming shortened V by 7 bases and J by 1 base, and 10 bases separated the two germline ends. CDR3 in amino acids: CASILTGNTEAFF. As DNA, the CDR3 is TGTGCCAGCATCCTGACAGGGAACACTGAAGCTTTCTTT.

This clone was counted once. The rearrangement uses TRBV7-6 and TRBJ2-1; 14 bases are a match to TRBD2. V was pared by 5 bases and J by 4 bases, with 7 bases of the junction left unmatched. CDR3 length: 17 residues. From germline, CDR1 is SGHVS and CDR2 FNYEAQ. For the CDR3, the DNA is TGTGCCAGCAGCGCCAGACTAGCGGGAGGGGGATACAATGAGCAGTTCTTC. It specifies CASSARLAGGGYNEQFF.

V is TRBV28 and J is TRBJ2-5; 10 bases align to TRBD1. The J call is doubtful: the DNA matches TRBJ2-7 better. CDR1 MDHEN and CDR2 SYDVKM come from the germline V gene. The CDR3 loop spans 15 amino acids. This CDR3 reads CASSTLTGGKYEQYF. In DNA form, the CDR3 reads TGTGCCAGCAGTACCCTGACAGGGGGCAAGTACGAGCAGTACTTC.

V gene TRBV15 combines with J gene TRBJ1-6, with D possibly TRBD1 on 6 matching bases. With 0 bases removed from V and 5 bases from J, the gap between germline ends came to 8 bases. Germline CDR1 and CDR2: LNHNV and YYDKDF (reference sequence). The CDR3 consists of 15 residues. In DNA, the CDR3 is TGTGCCACCAGCAGAGATTGGACAGATAATTCACCCCTCCACTTT. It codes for CATSRDWTDNSPLHF.

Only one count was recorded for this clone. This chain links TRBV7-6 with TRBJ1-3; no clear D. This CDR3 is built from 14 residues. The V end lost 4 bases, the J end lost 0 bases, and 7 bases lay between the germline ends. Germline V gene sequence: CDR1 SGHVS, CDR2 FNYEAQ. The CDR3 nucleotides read TGTGCCAGCAGCTCCCGGAGCTCTGGAAACACCATATATTTT. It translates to CASSSRSSGNTIYF.